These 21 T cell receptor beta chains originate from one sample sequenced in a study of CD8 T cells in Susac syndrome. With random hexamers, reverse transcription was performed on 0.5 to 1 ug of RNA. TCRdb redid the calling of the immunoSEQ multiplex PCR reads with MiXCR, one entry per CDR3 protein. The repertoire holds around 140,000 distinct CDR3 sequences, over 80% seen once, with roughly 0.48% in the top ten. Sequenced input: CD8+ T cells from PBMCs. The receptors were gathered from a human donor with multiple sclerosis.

The CDR3 DNA follows: TGTGCCAGCAGTTTCAAGGTTTCGGTGAACACTGAAGCTTTCTTT. This sequence encodes CASSFKVSVNTEAFF. This chain links TRBV12-3 or TRBV12-4 with TRBJ1-1; no definite D call. The CDR3 sequence is 15 residues long. V was trimmed by 3 bases and J by 0 bases, leaving 11 bases between them.

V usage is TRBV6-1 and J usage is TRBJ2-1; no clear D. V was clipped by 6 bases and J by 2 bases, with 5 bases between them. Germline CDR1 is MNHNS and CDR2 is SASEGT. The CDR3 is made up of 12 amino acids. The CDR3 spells CASRSPYNEQFF. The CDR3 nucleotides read TGTGCCAGCAGATCTCCCTACAATGAGCAGTTCTTC.

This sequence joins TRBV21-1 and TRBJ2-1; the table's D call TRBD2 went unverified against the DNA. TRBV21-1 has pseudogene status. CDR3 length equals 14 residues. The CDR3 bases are TGTGCCAGCAGCAAATCCCCTAGTCGGAATGAGCAGTTCTTC. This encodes CASSKSPSRNEQFF.

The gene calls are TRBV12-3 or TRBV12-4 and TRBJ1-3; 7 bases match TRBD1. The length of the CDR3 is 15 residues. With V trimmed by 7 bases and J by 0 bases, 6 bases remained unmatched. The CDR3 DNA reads TGTGCCAGCAACGGACAGGTTCACTCTGGAAACACCATATATTTT. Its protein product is CASNGQVHSGNTIYF.

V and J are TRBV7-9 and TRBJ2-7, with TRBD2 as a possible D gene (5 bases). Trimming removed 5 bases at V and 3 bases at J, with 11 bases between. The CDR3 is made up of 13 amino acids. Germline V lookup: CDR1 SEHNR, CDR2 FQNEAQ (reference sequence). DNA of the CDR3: TGTGCCAGCAGCATACCGGGGAGCTACGAGCAGTACGTC. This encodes CASSIPGSYEQYV.

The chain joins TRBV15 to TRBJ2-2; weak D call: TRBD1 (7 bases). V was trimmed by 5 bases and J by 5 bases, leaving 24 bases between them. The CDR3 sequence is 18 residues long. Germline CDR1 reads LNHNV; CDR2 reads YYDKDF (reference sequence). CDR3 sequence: CATSSKTGRFDSTGELFF. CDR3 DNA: TGTGCCACCAGCTCAAAGACAGGGAGGTTCGATTCTACCGGGGAGCTGTTTTTT.

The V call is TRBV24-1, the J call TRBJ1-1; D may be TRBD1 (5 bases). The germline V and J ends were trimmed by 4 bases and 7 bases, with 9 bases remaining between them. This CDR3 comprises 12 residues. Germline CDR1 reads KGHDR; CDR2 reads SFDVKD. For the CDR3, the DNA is TGTGCCACCAGTGACGGGGCCCTTGAAGCTTTCTTT. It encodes CATSDGALEAFF.

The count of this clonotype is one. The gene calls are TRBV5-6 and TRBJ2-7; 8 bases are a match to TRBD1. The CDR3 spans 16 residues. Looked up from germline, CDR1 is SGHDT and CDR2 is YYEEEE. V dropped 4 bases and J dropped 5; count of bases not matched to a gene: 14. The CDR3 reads CASSPSWGTGLDEQYF. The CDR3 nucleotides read TGTGCCAGCAGCCCCAGCTGGGGGACAGGTCTCGACGAGCAGTACTTC.

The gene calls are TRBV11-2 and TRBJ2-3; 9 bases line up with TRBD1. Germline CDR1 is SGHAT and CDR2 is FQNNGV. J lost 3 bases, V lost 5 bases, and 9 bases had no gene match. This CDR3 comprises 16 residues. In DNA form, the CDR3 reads TGTGCCAGCAGCGACCGGGACAGGGATACGACAGATACGCAGTATTTT. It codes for CASSDRDRDTTDTQYF.

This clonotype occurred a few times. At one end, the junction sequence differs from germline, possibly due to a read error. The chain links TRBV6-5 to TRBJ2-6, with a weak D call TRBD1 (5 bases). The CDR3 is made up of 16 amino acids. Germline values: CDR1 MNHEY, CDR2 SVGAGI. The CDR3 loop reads CASSHSRRAGANVLTF. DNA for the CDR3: TGTGCCAGCAGTCACTCACGCAGGGCTGGGGCCAACGTCCTGACTTTC.

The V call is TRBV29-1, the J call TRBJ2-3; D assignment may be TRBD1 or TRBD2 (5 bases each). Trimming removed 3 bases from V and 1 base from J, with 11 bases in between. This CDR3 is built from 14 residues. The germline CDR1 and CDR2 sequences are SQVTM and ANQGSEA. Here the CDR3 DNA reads TGCAGCGTTGATGGCAGGGACGGCACAGATACGCAGTATTTT. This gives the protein CSVDGRDGTDTQYF.

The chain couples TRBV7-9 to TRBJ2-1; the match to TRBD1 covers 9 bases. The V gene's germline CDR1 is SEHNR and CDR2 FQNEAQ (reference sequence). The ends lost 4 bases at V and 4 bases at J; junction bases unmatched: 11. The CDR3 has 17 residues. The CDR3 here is CASSYATAGQGYNEQFF. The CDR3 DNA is TGTGCCAGCAGCTACGCTACGGCGGGACAGGGATACAATGAGCAGTTCTTC.

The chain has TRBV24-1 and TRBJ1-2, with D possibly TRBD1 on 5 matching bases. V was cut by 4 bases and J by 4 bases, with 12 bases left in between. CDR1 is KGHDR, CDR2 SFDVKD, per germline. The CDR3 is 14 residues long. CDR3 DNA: TGTGCCACCAGTGACCCCGGGGCCACCTATGGCTACACCTTC. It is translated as CATSDPGATYGYTF.

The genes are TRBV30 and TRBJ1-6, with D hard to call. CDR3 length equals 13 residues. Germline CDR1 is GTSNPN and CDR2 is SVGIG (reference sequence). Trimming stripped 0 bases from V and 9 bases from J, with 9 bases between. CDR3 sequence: CAWSVTGSSPLHF. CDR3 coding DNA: TGTGCCTGGAGTGTAACGGGGAGTTCACCCCTCCACTTT.

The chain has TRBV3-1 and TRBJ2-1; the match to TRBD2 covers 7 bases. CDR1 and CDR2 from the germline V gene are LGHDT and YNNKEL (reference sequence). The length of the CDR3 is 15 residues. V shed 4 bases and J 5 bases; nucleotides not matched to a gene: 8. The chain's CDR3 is CASSLGTTGDNEQFF. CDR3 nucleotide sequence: TGTGCCAGCAGCCTCGGGACTACCGGAGACAATGAGCAGTTCTTC.

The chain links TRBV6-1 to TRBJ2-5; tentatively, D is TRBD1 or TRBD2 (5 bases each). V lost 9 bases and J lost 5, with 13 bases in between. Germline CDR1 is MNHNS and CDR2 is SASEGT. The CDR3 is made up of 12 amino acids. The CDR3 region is CASRGPSETQYF. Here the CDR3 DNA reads TGTGCCAGTCGGGGCCCGTCGGAGACCCAGTACTTC.

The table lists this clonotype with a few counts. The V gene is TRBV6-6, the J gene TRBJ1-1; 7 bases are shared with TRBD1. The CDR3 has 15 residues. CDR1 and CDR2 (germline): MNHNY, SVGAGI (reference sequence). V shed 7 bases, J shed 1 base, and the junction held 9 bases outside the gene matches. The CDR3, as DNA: TGTGCCAGCACCTTACCACAGGGGAAGAACACTGAAGCTTTCTTT. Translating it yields CASTLPQGKNTEAFF.

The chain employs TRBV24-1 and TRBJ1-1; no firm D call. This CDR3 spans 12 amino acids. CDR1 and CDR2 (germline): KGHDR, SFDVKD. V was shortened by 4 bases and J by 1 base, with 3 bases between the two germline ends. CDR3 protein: CATSEANTEAFF. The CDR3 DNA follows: TGTGCCACCAGTGAGGCGAACACTGAAGCTTTCTTT.

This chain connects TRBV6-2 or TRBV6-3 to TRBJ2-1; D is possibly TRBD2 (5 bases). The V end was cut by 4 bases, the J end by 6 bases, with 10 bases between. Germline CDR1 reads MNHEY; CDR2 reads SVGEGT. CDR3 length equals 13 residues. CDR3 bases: TGTGCCAGCAGTTTTGGACGGGGCAATGAGCAGTTCTTC. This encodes CASSFGRGNEQFF.

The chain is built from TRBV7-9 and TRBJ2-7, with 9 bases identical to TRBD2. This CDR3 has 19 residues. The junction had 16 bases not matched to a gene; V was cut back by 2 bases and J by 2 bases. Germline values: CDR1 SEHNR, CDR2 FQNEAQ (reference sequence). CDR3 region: CASSLYPGASGASTYEQYF. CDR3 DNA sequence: TGTGCCAGCAGCTTATATCCGGGGGCTAGCGGGGCATCGACCTACGAGCAGTACTTC.

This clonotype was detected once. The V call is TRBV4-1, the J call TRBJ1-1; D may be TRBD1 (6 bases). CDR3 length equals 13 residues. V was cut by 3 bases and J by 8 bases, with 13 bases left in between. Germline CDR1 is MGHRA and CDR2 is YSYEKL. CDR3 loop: CASSHIGQLEAFF. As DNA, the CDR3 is TGCGCCAGCAGCCACATCGGACAGTTGGAAGCTTTCTTT.